The T cell receptor beta chain under discussion was sequenced for a study of T-cell reconstitution after alpha-beta-depleted transplantation in children. Study-level points and caveats: The study reportedly traced alpha-beta T cells about two months after transplant to several hundred expanded graft clones. T-cell counts and diversity at one year following transplant were attributed mainly to newly produced T cells.

This clonotype was picked up a small number of times. What it recognizes is unknown. The library targeted TCRbeta and was prepared with unique molecular identifiers. Using its own MiXCR run on the PCR reads, TCRdb lists one record per CDR3 protein. The sample records fewer than 550,000 distinct CDR3 sequences, around 15% being singletons. The CDR3 totals 17 residues. From germline, CDR1 is MNHEY and CDR2 SVGAGI. The V and J ends lost 2 bases and 7 bases respectively, with 23 bases between them. The receptor comes from a boy less than two years old who had a stem cell transplant for Wiskott-Aldrich syndrome, so the T cells may come from the graft donor. The material sequenced was PBMCs, mostly from graft donor cells, taken 360 days after TCRalphabeta/CD19-depleted stem cell transplant. The chain is built from TRBV6-5 and TRBJ2-5; D may match TRBD1 or TRBD2 (5 bases each). CDR3 sequence reads: CASSYLPISGTVGTQYF. In DNA, the CDR3 is TGTGCCAGCAGTTACCTCCCTATTTCCGGGACGGTTGGGACCCAGTACTTC.